The clone carrying this TCR beta chain was seen many times. Arm-PCR of CDR3 regions with iRepertoire HTBI primers generated TCR beta libraries. TCRdb analysed the multiplex PCR reads with MiXCR anew, one entry per CDR3 protein. The sample consists of about 560,000 distinct CDR3 sequences, 15% to 20% of them appearing once. The data were obtained in a study of regulatory T cells in long-lasting Graves disease. Germline CDR1 and CDR2: LGHDT and YNNKEL (reference sequence). V shed 0 bases and J 6 bases; nucleotides not matched to a gene: 4. The CDR3 sequence is 17 residues long. Sample time point: newly diagnosed GD, antithyroid drugs for less than 3 months. The TCR library used RNA extracted from PBMCs. These same data were also listed under a study on T cells in Graves' hyperthyroidism and ophthalmopathy.

The clonotype was recovered from a young man with Graves disease. The specimen comprised peripheral blood mononuclear cells (PBMCs), sampled at new diagnosis, from a patient treated with antithyroid drugs. The genes are TRBV3-1 and TRBJ2-3; 15 bases align to TRBD2. The CDR3 sequence: CASSQEGLAGGSDTQYF. The CDR3 nucleotides are TGTGCCAGCAGCCAAGAAGGACTAGCGGGGGGGTCGGATACGCAGTATTTT.